What follows are 22 T cell receptor beta chains derived from one specimen sequenced in a study of T cells in Graves' hyperthyroidism and ophthalmopathy. Amplification yielded TCR beta CDR3 regions, with RNA transcripts as the source. An initial round of RT-PCR targeting the TCR CDR3 relied on the HTBI primer set. In TCRdb, the multiplex PCR reads were re-called with MiXCR into one record per CDR3 protein. The table has over 500,000 distinct CDR3 sequences, about 16% seen once. Sequences were obtained from blood. The receptors shown here come from a woman younger than 45 with Graves' ophthalmopathy.

J is TRBJ1-1 and V is TRBV28, with a weak D call TRBD1 (6 bases). V gave up 4 bases and J gave up 3 bases, with 18 bases separating them. This CDR3 is 16 amino acids long. Germline CDR1 MDHEN, CDR2 SYDVKM. The CDR3, as DNA: TGTGCCAGCAGTTCCCGACAGGCCCTGGGGGACACTGAAGCTTTCTTT. It yields the protein CASSSRQALGDTEAFF.

Comment on this clonotype: This clone may be a read error of a much larger clone one base away. The V gene is TRBV5-6, the J gene TRBJ2-7; 9 bases are shared with TRBD1. V lost 5 bases, J lost 3 bases, and 3 bases stayed unmatched. Germline CDR1 SGHDT, CDR2 YYEEEE. The CDR3 contains 13 residues. CDR3 nucleotide sequence: TGTGCCAGCAGGAGACAGGGGGTCTACGAGCAGTACTTC. Its protein is CASRRQGVYEQYF.

This clonotype was observed at least ten times. The chain is built from TRBV28 and TRBJ1-2, with TRBD1 matching 7 bases. Trimming cost V 3 bases and J 5 bases; bases outside gene matches: 6. Germline-derived CDR1 and CDR2 are MDHEN and SYDVKM. This CDR3 has 14 residues. The CDR3 coding sequence is TGTGCCAGCAGTTTCCTGGGGACAGATTATGGCTACACCTTC. Its protein is CASSFLGTDYGYTF.

There are many counts of this clonotype. The chain couples TRBV18 to TRBJ1-1; unclear D gene. The CDR3 is 15 amino acids. V lost 2 bases and J 3 bases, leaving 13 bases between the germline ends. The germline gives CDR1 KGHSH, CDR2 LQKENI. Here the CDR3 reads CASSPTQGFDTEAFF. CDR3 DNA: TGTGCCAGCTCACCAACTCAAGGGTTTGACACTGAAGCTTTCTTT.

On this clonotype itself: It may be a read error: a sequence one base away is much more abundant. This chain connects TRBV3-1 to TRBJ2-3; 9 bases line up with TRBD1. Germline V gene sequence: CDR1 LGHDT, CDR2 YNNKEL (reference sequence). The CDR3 loop spans 17 amino acids. The V segment lost 4 bases and the J segment 5 bases; nucleotides outside the gene matches: 13. The CDR3 is CASSLPPGTGSRDTQYF. The CDR3 DNA reads TGTGCCAGCAGCCTCCCTCCCGGGACAGGGAGTAGAGATACGCAGTATTTT.

V usage is TRBV15 and J usage is TRBJ1-1, with TRBD1 as a possible D gene (5 bases). The CDR3 totals 14 residues. CDR1 LNHNV and CDR2 YYDKDF come from the germline V gene (reference sequence). The germline V and J ends were trimmed by 6 bases and 3 bases, with 14 bases remaining between them. The CDR3 DNA is TGTGCCACCAGGCAGGGAGGAGGGTACACTGAAGCTTTCTTT. It is translated as CATRQGGGYTEAFF.

This clonotype was counted ten times or more. The rearrangement uses TRBV6-1 and TRBJ2-3, with 8 positions matching TRBD1. Germline CDR1 and CDR2: MNHNS and SASEGT. V dropped 6 bases and J dropped 4; count of bases not matched to a gene: 6. The CDR3 totals 14 residues. The CDR3 loop reads CASRILQGADTQYF. The DNA of the CDR3 is TGTGCCAGCAGGATATTACAGGGGGCAGATACGCAGTATTTT.

This clonotype was picked up many times. This chain uses TRBV7-9 with TRBJ1-1; 9 positions agree with TRBD1. CDR3 length equals 14 residues. Trimming cost V 7 bases and J 0 bases; bases outside gene matches: 3. Germline assignment: CDR1 SEHNR and CDR2 FQNEAQ (reference sequence). This CDR3 is CASTRQGVNTEAFF. DNA of the CDR3: TGTGCCAGCACCAGACAGGGGGTGAACACTGAAGCTTTCTTT.

The V gene is TRBV19, the J gene TRBJ2-5; D is possibly TRBD1 (6 bases). CDR3 size: 14 residues. Trimming removed 3 bases from V and 3 bases from J, with 11 bases in between. Germline lookup yields CDR1 LNHDA and CDR2 SQIVND (reference sequence). The CDR3 loop reads CASSIAAGEETQYF. The CDR3 coding sequence is TGTGCCAGTAGTATCGCAGCAGGGGAAGAGACCCAGTACTTC.

This clonotype was recorded many times. V and J are TRBV5-1 and TRBJ2-3; TRBD2 matches 13 bases. Germline V gene lookup returns CDR1 SGHRS and CDR2 YFSETQ. The CDR3 runs 17 residues. V lost 0 bases, J lost 4 bases, and 5 bases stayed unmatched. The CDR3 DNA reads TGCGCCAGCAGCTTGGGGTGGACTAGCGGGAGCTCAGATACGCAGTATTTT. Protein sequence: CASSLGWTSGSSDTQYF.

The V and J genes are TRBV7-2 and TRBJ1-1; no reliable D call. CDR1 and CDR2 from the germline V gene are SGHTA and FQGNSA. The CDR3 is 13 residues long. Deletions cut 5 bases from V and 1 base from J, with 8 bases between. CDR3 sequence: CASSAWANTEAFF. DNA of the CDR3: TGTGCCAGCAGCGCCTGGGCGAACACTGAAGCTTTCTTT.

The chain uses TRBV6-1 and TRBJ2-5; 7 bases fit TRBD1. This CDR3 has 16 residues. Germline trimming cut 5 bases from V and 5 bases from J; bases unmatched to any gene: 14. Germline-derived CDR1 and CDR2 are MNHNS and SASEGT. CDR3 amino acids: CASSHETGIKGETQYF. The DNA for the CDR3 is TGTGCCAGCAGTCACGAGACAGGGATCAAGGGGGAGACCCAGTACTTC.

This chain uses TRBV24-1 with TRBJ2-1; D unclear. The germline gives CDR1 KGHDR, CDR2 SFDVKD. This CDR3 spans 12 amino acids. V was shortened by 1 base and J by 8 bases, with 5 bases between the two germline ends. The CDR3 region is CATSDFPDEQFF. In nucleotides, the CDR3 is TGTGCCACCAGTGATTTCCCGGATGAGCAGTTCTTC.

This chain connects TRBV6-5 to TRBJ2-1; D ambiguous. The V and J ends lost 0 bases and 1 base respectively, with 7 bases between them. Germline CDR1 reads MNHEY; CDR2 reads SVGAGI. The CDR3 is 15 amino acids. CDR3 region: CASSYSHYSYNEQFF. In DNA form, the CDR3 reads TGTGCCAGCAGTTACTCACACTATTCCTACAATGAGCAGTTCTTC.

This sequence joins TRBV16 and TRBJ2-6, with D perhaps TRBD2 (6 bases). Germline assignment: CDR1 KGHSY and CDR2 FQNENV. V lost 6 bases, J lost 2 bases, and 17 bases lay in between. The CDR3 consists of 17 residues. The CDR3 is CASSPSLTGAGANVLTF. As DNA, the CDR3 is TGTGCCAGCAGTCCATCCCTAACGGGAGCTGGGGCCAACGTCCTGACTTTC.

This clonotype was recorded many times. In DNA form, the CDR3 reads TGTGCCAGCAGCCCTGGACCCGTCAATGAGCAGTTCTTC. Translating gives CASSPGPVNEQFF. The rearrangement joins TRBV11-2 to TRBJ2-1, with D unresolved. The V end lost 5 bases, the J end lost 6 bases, and 11 bases lay between the germline ends. Germline V gene data show CDR1 as SGHAT and CDR2 as FQNNGV. The CDR3 length is 13 residues.

The V gene is TRBV6-2 or TRBV6-3, the J gene TRBJ2-3; TRBD1 is a possible D gene (6 bases). V was pared by 2 bases and J by 0 bases, with 9 bases between. Germline V gene lookup returns CDR1 MNHEY and CDR2 SVGEGT. The CDR3 runs 15 residues. The CDR3 sequence is CASSYLGQSTDTQYF. The CDR3 bases are TGTGCCAGCAGTTACCTCGGACAGAGCACAGATACGCAGTATTTT.

This clonotype was counted at least ten times. This chain joins TRBV18 and TRBJ1-6; D call uncertain. The CDR3 is 13 residues long. Trimming cost V 3 bases and J 7 bases, with 7 bases left between them. CDR1 and CDR2 from the germline V gene are KGHSH and LQKENI. CDR3 amino acids: CASSPGWNSPLHF. CDR3 DNA sequence: TGTGCCAGCTCACCGGGGTGGAATTCACCCCTCCACTTT.

This clonotype was seen ten or more times. The V call is TRBV28, the J call TRBJ2-2; D gene unclear. Between the trimmed V and J ends, which lost 8 bases and 3 bases, there was a span of 10 bases. The germline V gene encodes CDR1 MDHEN and CDR2 SYDVKM. This CDR3 is 13 amino acids long. This CDR3 is CASGSLHTGELFF. DNA for the CDR3: TGTGCCAGCGGTTCCCTCCACACCGGGGAGCTGTTTTTT.

There are many counts of this clonotype. The rearrangement links TRBV20-1 to TRBJ2-1, with D perhaps TRBD2 (7 bases). This CDR3 contains 15 residues. CDR1 is DFQATT and CDR2 is SNEGSKA in the germline V gene (reference sequence). V was shortened by 5 bases and J by 6 bases, with 20 bases between the two germline ends. DNA of the CDR3: TGCAGTGCTCAAAGGGGGGGGAGCTATTCCAATGAGCAGTTCTTC. This translates into CSAQRGGSYSNEQFF.

In this sample, this clonotype turned up many times. The chain uses TRBV9 and TRBJ2-1, with 7 bases matching TRBD2. The J segment lost 8 bases and the V segment lost 0 bases, leaving 11 bases of the junction unmatched. The CDR3 is 16 amino acids. Germline CDR1 SGDLS, CDR2 YYNGEE. The CDR3 DNA sequence: TGTGCCAGCAGCGTAGATGGCGGGAGCCACTTGGATGAGCAGTTCTTC. Protein sequence: CASSVDGGSHLDEQFF.

The rearrangement joins TRBV5-8 to TRBJ2-1; 10 bases map to TRBD2. CDR3 size: 18 residues. After removal of 6 bases from V and 4 bases from J, the junction contained 16 bases not matched to a gene. Germline V gives CDR1 SGHTS, CDR2 YDEGEE. The CDR3 nucleotides are TGTGCCAGCACCCTAATGGCCGTAGCGGGAGGAGGGTACAATGAGCAGTTCTTC. It codes for CASTLMAVAGGGYNEQFF.